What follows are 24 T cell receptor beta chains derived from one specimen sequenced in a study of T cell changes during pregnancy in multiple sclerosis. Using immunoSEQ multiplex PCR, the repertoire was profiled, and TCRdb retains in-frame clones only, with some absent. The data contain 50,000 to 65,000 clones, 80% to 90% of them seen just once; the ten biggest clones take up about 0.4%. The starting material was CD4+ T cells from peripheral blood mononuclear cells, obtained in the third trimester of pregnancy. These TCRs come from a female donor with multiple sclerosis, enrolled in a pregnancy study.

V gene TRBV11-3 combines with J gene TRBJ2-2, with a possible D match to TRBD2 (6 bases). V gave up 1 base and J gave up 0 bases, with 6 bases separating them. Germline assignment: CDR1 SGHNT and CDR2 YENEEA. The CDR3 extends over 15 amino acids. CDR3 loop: CASSLGTTNTGELFF. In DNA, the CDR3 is TGTGCCAGCAGCTTAGGGACTACGAACACCGGGGAGCTGTTTTTT.

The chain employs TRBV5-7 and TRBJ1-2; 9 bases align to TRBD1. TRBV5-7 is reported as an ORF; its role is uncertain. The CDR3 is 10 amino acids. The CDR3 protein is CIQGAFGYTF. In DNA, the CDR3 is TGTATACAGGGGGCGTTCGGCTACACCTTC.

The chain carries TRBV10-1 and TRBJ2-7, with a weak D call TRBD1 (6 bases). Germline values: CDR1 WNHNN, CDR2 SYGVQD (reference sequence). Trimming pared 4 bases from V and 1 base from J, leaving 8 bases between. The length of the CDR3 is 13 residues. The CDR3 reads CASSVQGSYEQYF. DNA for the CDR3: TGCGCCAGCAGTGTTCAGGGGTCCTACGAGCAGTACTTC.

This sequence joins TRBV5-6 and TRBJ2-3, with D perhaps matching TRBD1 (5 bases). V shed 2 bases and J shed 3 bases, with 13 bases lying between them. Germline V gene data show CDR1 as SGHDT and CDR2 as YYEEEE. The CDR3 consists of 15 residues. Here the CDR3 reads CASSFLGKGTDTQYF. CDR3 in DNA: TGTGCCAGCAGCTTCCTCGGTAAGGGGACAGATACGCAGTATTTT.

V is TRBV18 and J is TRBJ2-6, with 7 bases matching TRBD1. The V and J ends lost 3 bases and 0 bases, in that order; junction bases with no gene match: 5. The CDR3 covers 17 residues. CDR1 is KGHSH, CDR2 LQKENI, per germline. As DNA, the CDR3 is TGTGCCAGCTCACCCCAGGGGGATGCCTCTGGGGCCAACGTCCTGACTTTC. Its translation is CASSPQGDASGANVLTF.

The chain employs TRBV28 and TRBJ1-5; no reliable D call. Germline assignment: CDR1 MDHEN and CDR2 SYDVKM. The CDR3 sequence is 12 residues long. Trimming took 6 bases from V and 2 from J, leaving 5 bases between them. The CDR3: CASREGNQPQHF. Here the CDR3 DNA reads TGTGCCAGCAGAGAGGGCAATCAGCCCCAGCATTTT.

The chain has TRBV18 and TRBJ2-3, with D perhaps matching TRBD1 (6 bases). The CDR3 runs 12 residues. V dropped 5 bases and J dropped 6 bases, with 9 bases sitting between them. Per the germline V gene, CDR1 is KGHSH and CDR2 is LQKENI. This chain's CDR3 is CASSYDRDTQYF. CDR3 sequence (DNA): TGTGCCAGCTCATATGACAGGGATACGCAGTATTTT.

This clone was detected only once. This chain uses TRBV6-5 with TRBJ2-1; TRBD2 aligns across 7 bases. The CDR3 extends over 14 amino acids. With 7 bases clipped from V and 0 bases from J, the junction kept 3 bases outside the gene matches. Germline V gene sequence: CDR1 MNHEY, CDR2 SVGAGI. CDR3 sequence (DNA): TGTGCCAGCACGGGGGGACTCTCCTACAATGAGCAGTTCTTC. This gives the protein CASTGGLSYNEQFF.

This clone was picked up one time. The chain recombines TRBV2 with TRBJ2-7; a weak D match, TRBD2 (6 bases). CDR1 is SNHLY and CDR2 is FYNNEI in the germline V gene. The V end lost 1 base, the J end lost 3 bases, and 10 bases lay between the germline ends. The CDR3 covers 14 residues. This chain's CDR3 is CASSEGRGGYEQYF. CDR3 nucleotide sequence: TGTGCCAGCAGTGAAGGGCGGGGTGGCTACGAGCAGTACTTC.

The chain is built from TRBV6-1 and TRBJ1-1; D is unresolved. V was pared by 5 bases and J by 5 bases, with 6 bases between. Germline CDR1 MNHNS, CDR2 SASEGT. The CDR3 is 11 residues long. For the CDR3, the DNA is TGTGCCAGCAGTAAGGAGACTGAAGCTTTCTTT. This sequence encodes CASSKETEAFF.

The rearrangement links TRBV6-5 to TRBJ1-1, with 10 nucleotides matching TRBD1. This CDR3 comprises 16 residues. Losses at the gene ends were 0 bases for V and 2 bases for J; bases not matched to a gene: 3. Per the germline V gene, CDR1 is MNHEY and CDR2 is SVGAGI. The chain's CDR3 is CASSYSWTGGNTEAFF. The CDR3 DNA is TGTGCCAGCAGTTACTCCTGGACAGGGGGAAACACTGAAGCTTTCTTT.

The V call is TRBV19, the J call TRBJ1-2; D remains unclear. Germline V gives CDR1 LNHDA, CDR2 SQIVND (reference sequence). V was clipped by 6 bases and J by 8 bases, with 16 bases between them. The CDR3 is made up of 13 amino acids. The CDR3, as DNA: TGTGCCAGTAGCTTGGGAGGGCTTGGAGGCTACACCTTC. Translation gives CASSLGGLGGYTF.

The CDR3 sequence: CASSEQGGGGYEQYF. The CDR3 DNA follows: TGCGCCAGCAGTGAACAAGGAGGCGGGGGCTACGAGCAGTACTTC. V is TRBV10-1 and J is TRBJ2-7, with 7 nucleotides matching TRBD2. The CDR3 is made up of 15 amino acids. The V gene end was trimmed by 3 bases and the J gene end by 3 bases; junction bases not matched to a gene: 8. Germline CDR1 reads WNHNN; CDR2 reads SYGVQD (reference sequence).

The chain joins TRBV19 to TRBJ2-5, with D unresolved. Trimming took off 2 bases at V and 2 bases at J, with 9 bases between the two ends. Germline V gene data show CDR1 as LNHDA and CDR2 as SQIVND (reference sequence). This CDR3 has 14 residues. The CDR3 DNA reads TGTGCCAGTAGTATACGTCGAGATCAAGAGACCCAGTACTTC. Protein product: CASSIRRDQETQYF. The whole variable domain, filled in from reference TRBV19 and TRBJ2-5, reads DGGITQSPKYLFRKEGQNVTLSCEQNLNHDAMYWYRQDPGQGLRLIYYSQIVNDFQKGDIAEGYSVSREKKESFPLTVTSAQKNPTAFYLCASSIRRDQETQYFGPGTRLLVL.

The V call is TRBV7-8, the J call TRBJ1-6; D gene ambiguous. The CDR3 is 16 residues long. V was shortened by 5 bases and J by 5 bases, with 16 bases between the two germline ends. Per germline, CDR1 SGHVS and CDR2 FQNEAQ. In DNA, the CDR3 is TGTGCCAGCAGCCTTGGCCTGGCGGGAAATAATTCACCCCTCCACTTT. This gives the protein CASSLGLAGNNSPLHF.

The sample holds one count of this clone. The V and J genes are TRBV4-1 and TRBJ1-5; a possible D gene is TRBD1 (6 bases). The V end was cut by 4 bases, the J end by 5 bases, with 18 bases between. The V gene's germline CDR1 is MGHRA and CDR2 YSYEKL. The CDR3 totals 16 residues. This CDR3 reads CASSLWDNPSDQPQHF. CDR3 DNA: TGCGCCAGCAGCCTATGGGACAATCCTTCCGATCAGCCCCAGCATTTT.

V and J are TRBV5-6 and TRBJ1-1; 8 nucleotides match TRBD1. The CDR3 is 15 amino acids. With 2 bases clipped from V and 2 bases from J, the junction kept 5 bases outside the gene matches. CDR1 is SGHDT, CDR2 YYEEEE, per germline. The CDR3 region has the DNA TGTGCCAGCAGCTTTCGGGACAGGAGAAACACTGAAGCTTTCTTT. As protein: CASSFRDRRNTEAFF.

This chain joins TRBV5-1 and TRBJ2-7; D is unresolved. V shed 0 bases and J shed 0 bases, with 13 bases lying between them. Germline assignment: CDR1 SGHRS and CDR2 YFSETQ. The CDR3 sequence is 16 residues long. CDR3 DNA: TGCGCCAGCAGCTTGGGCAAAGTAGTGAGCTCCTACGAGCAGTACTTC. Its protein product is CASSLGKVVSSYEQYF.

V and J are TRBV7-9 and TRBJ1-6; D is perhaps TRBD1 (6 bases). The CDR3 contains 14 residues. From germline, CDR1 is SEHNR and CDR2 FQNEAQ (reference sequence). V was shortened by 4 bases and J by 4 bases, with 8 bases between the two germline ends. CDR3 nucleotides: TGTGCCAGCAGCTACGGACAGTATAATTCACCCCTCCACTTT. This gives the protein CASSYGQYNSPLHF.

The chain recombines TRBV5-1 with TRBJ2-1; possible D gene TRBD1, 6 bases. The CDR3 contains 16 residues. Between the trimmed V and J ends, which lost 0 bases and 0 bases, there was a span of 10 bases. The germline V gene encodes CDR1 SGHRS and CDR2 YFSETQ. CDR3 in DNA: TGCGCCAGCAGCTTGGTAAGGGGGAACTCCTACAATGAGCAGTTCTTC. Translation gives CASSLVRGNSYNEQFF.

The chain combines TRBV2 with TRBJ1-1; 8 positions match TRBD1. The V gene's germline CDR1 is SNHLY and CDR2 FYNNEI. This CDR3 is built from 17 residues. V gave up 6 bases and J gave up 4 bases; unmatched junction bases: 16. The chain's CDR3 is CASRGRDRNVMSTEAFF. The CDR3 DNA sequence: TGTGCCAGCAGAGGCCGGGACAGGAACGTTATGAGCACTGAAGCTTTCTTT.

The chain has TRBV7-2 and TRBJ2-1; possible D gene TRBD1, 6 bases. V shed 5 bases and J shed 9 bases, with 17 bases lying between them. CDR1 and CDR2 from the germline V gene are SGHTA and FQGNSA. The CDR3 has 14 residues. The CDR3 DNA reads TGTGCCAGCAGCCCCGGGACACGTTTACTTGAGCAGTTCTTC. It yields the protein CASSPGTRLLEQFF.

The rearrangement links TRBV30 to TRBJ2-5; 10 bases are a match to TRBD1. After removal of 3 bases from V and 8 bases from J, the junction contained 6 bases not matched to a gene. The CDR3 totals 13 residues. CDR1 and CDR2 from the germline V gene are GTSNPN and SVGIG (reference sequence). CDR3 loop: CAWSGSTGGTQYF. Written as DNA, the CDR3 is TGTGCCTGGAGCGGATCGACAGGGGGCACCCAGTACTTC.

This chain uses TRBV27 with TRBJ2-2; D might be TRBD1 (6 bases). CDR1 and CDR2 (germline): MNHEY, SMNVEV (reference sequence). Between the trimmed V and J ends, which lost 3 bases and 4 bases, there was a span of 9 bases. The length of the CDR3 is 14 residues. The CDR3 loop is CASSFGQSTGELFF. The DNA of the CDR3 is TGTGCCAGCAGTTTCGGACAGAGCACCGGGGAGCTGTTTTTT.